The rows below give T cell receptor beta chains drawn from one sample of a study of early T cells in non-severe SARS-CoV-2 infection. Each CDR3 protein is one row after TCRdb ran MiXCR on the 5' RACE reads. The sample lists 55,000 to 85,000 distinct CDR3 sequences, 10% to 15% occurring once. Input material: whole blood. Source of these receptors: an adult who was a healthcare worker with PCR-confirmed SARS-CoV-2 infection or an uninfected control (not recorded which). Each CDR3 is given with its conserved first and last residue.

v_call: TRBV18
j_call: TRBJ1-5
cdr3_aa: CASSPDRGNQPQHF

v_call: TRBV9
j_call: TRBJ1-6
cdr3_aa: CASSGRADRWTSPLHF

v_call: TRBV18
j_call: TRBJ2-3
cdr3_aa: CASSPSLAGTDTQYF

v_call: TRBV20-1
j_call: TRBJ2-3
cdr3_aa: CSASPQGVTRFTDTQYF

v_call: TRBV5-1
j_call: TRBJ2-3
cdr3_aa: CASSRLADTDTQYF

v_call: TRBV9
j_call: TRBJ2-5
cdr3_aa: CASSVTTSGGFKTQYF

v_call: TRBV20-1
j_call: TRBJ2-3
cdr3_aa: CSTGRGGTDTQYF

v_call: TRBV11-2
j_call: TRBJ2-1
cdr3_aa: CASSLGAAPYNEQFF

v_call: TRBV20-1
j_call: TRBJ2-1
cdr3_aa: CSAREEAGPYNEQFF

v_call: TRBV5-6
j_call: TRBJ2-7
cdr3_aa: CASSQIGTGPTIYF

v_call: TRBV12-3/TRBV12-4
j_call: TRBJ1-2
cdr3_aa: CASTLGLDGYTF

v_call: TRBV5-5
j_call: TRBJ2-3
cdr3_aa: CASSLVGGGSDTQYF

v_call: TRBV6-1
j_call: TRBJ1-1
cdr3_aa: CASRRQSSNTEAFF

v_call: TRBV7-8
j_call: TRBJ2-2
cdr3_aa: CASSTGPNTGELFF

v_call: TRBV19
j_call: TRBJ2-2
cdr3_aa: CASSIGGGRGPYGELFF

v_call: TRBV19
j_call: TRBJ2-1
cdr3_aa: CASSRDPSGSYNEQFF

v_call: TRBV11-2
j_call: TRBJ2-5
cdr3_aa: CASSLGTALQETQYF

v_call: TRBV6-5
j_call: TRBJ2-1
cdr3_aa: CASSTAGLAGNEQFF

v_call: TRBV3-1
j_call: TRBJ2-1
cdr3_aa: CATSPSGSGRSNEQFF

v_call: TRBV15
j_call: TRBJ2-1
cdr3_aa: CATSRDPAGDRGEQFF

v_call: TRBV27
j_call: TRBJ2-1
cdr3_aa: CASSLQRGAGSEQFF

v_call: TRBV5-1
j_call: TRBJ2-3
cdr3_aa: CASSLDTSTDTQYF

v_call: TRBV7-9
j_call: TRBJ2-7
cdr3_aa: CASSPGHEQYF

v_call: TRBV5-5
j_call: TRBJ2-3
cdr3_aa: CASILGLASDTQYF

v_call: TRBV29-1
j_call: TRBJ2-5
cdr3_aa: CSVEEQTYQETQYF

v_call: TRBV20-1
j_call: TRBJ1-6
cdr3_aa: CSAGASGAHNSPLHF

v_call: TRBV5-1
j_call: TRBJ2-1
cdr3_aa: CASSAGTSSHEQFF

v_call: TRBV5-1
j_call: TRBJ2-5
cdr3_aa: CASSPGLAGGQETQYF

v_call: TRBV7-9
j_call: TRBJ2-2
cdr3_aa: CASTPPDRGLLGELFF

v_call: TRBV6-5
j_call: TRBJ2-1
cdr3_aa: CASSYPNNEQFF

v_call: TRBV7-9
j_call: TRBJ2-7
cdr3_aa: CASSLGQSPGEQYF

v_call: TRBV29-1
j_call: TRBJ2-2
cdr3_aa: CSVSPQVTGELFF

v_call: TRBV11-2
j_call: TRBJ2-7
cdr3_aa: CASSPRTALIGEQYF

v_call: TRBV5-1
j_call: TRBJ2-7
cdr3_aa: CASSFQDREEQEQYF

v_call: TRBV5-4
j_call: TRBJ1-1
cdr3_aa: CASSSRTGEGTEAFF

v_call: TRBV9
j_call: TRBJ2-7
cdr3_aa: CASSPGPSGSSEQYF

v_call: TRBV19
j_call: TRBJ1-1
cdr3_aa: CASSPGFRVNTEAFF

v_call: TRBV7-2
j_call: TRBJ2-7
cdr3_aa: CASSLAVAGGYEQYF

v_call: TRBV7-6
j_call: TRBJ2-2
cdr3_aa: CASSLALTVNTGELFF

v_call: TRBV7-2
j_call: TRBJ1-1
cdr3_aa: CASSTQDGTEAFF

v_call: TRBV7-9
j_call: TRBJ2-7
cdr3_aa: CASSSFWGAGYEQYF

v_call: TRBV11-2
j_call: TRBJ2-3
cdr3_aa: CASSFAGADTQYF